A selection of T cell receptor beta chains follows, all from one sample in a study of shared clonotypes between healthy human individuals. Only in-frame clones appear in the TCRdb table, and some are missing; sequencing was by immunoSEQ multiplex PCR. The table records around 2,000,000 clones, roughly 95% of them present only once. The sequencing sample was made of naive CD8+ T cells sorted from blood. The receptors originated from a man aged 18 to 30 in good health. The conserved cysteine and the conserved F or W are not part of the CDR3 here. Fields, in order: V gene, J gene, CDR3 protein.

V gene: TRBV9
J gene: TRBJ1-1
CDR3 protein: ASSPDHTGRTEAF

V gene: TRBV4-1
J gene: TRBJ2-7
CDR3 protein: ASSQTTGTGGYEQY

V gene: TRBV25-1
J gene: NA
CDR3 protein: ASSPLSQGRNEQY

V gene: TRBV10-3
J gene: TRBJ1-2
CDR3 protein: AISAQENGYT

V gene: TRBV10-3
J gene: TRBJ2-7
CDR3 protein: AISEGGGYEQY

V gene: TRBV4-1
J gene: TRBJ2-3
CDR3 protein: ASSGRQGLTDTQY

V gene: TRBV29-1
J gene: TRBJ2-7
CDR3 protein: SVVLRTYEQY

V gene: TRBV27
J gene: TRBJ1-1
CDR3 protein: ASSGENTEAF

V gene: TRBV7-6
J gene: TRBJ2-5
CDR3 protein: ASSRLIEETQY

V gene: TRBV6-5
J gene: TRBJ1-1
CDR3 protein: ASRTLGDTEAF

V gene: TRBV19
J gene: TRBJ1-1
CDR3 protein: ASGTVNTEAF

V gene: TRBV6-5
J gene: TRBJ2-2
CDR3 protein: ASTTQFYTGELF

V gene: TRBV29-1
J gene: TRBJ1-1
CDR3 protein: SVVTGTEAF

V gene: TRBV28
J gene: TRBJ1-5
CDR3 protein: ASSRGQPNQPQH

V gene: TRBV7-9
J gene: TRBJ1-1
CDR3 protein: ASRPDRGLMNTEAF

V gene: TRBV19
J gene: TRBJ2-7
CDR3 protein: ATTGPDAYEQY

V gene: TRBV7-6
J gene: TRBJ2-1
CDR3 protein: ASSPRSGSYNEQF

V gene: TRBV6-6
J gene: TRBJ2-7
CDR3 protein: ASSYSIEGFYEQY

V gene: TRBV5-6
J gene: TRBJ2-3
CDR3 protein: ASSLPGLQDTQY

V gene: TRBV7-9
J gene: TRBJ1-1
CDR3 protein: ASSAPGPTPAEAF

V gene: TRBV7-9
J gene: TRBJ2-2
CDR3 protein: ASSFTESTGELF

V gene: TRBV27
J gene: TRBJ1-6
CDR3 protein: ASSLAGFSYNSPLH

V gene: TRBV10-3
J gene: TRBJ2-1
CDR3 protein: AINSPGRPLAEQF